Below are 22 T cell receptor beta chains sequenced from a single sample in a study of OX40 agonist ivuxolimab in advanced cancers. The protocol was immunoSEQ multiplex PCR, while the TCRdb copy is restricted to in-frame clones and leaves out a portion. The sample lists approximately 58,000 clones, approximately 90% occurring once. The sample here was CD4+ or CD8+ T cells sorted from blood, taken in a trial of the OX40 agonist ivuxolimab. The receptors originated from an adult with an advanced solid tumor such as melanoma, head and neck, liver or kidney cancer.

This chain links TRBV19 with TRBJ2-2, with D perhaps being TRBD1 or TRBD2 (6 bases each). The CDR3 runs to 15 residues. V was trimmed by 3 bases and J by 4 bases, leaving 12 bases between them. The germline V gene has CDR1 LNHDA and CDR2 SQIVND (reference sequence). CDR3 region: CASSMGGVPTGELFF. The DNA of the CDR3 is TGTGCCAGTAGTATGGGGGGCGTACCCACCGGGGAGCTGTTTTTT.

V and J are TRBV27 and TRBJ2-7; the D call may be TRBD1 or TRBD2 (5 bases each). The V end lost 6 bases, the J end lost 2 bases, and 29 bases lay between the germline ends. The CDR3 totals 19 residues. Germline V gives CDR1 MNHEY, CDR2 SMNVEV (reference sequence). CDR3 coding DNA: TGTGCCAGCAGGTCGAAAGGGACGGGCCCTAACCCTATAACCTACGAGCAGTACTTC. This codes for CASRSKGTGPNPITYEQYF.

The chain recombines TRBV21-1 with TRBJ2-7; the D call in the table, TRBD2, was not verified against the DNA. TRBV21-1 is a pseudogene segment. The CDR3 has 14 residues. The CDR3 region has the DNA TGTGCCAGCAGCAGTAGGGAGGCCGCCTACGAGCAGTACTTC. As protein: CASSSREAAYEQYF.

The chain has TRBV9 and TRBJ2-5, with D perhaps matching TRBD1 (5 bases). Between the trimmed V and J ends, which lost 2 bases and 5 bases, there was a span of 13 bases. Germline values: CDR1 SGDLS, CDR2 YYNGEE. The CDR3 is made up of 14 amino acids. The DNA for the CDR3 is TGTGCCAGCAGCGTTACAGGCAGCGACGAGACCCAGTACTTC. Translation gives CASSVTGSDETQYF.

This clone was detected only once. The chain is built from TRBV2 and TRBJ1-5; TRBD1 matches 7 bases. The germline CDR1 and CDR2 sequences are SNHLY and FYNNEI. The CDR3 runs 15 residues. Germline trimming cut 6 bases from V and 0 bases from J; bases unmatched to any gene: 5. In DNA form, the CDR3 reads TGTGCCAGCAGGACAGGGACGTATAGCAATCAGCCCCAGCATTTT. Amino acids: CASRTGTYSNQPQHF.

V usage is TRBV5-6 and J usage is TRBJ2-6; maybe TRBD2 (5 bases). Germline-derived CDR1 and CDR2 are SGHDT and YYEEEE. The ends were cut back, 7 bases at V and 1 base at J, with 6 bases in the middle. The CDR3 is 13 residues long. In DNA form, the CDR3 reads TGTGCCAGCGGAGGATCTGGGGCCAACGTCCTGACTTTC. Translation: CASGGSGANVLTF.

The rearrangement joins TRBV19 to TRBJ2-1, with D maybe TRBD1 (5 bases). CDR1 is LNHDA and CDR2 is SQIVND in the germline V gene (reference sequence). Trimming removed 5 bases at V and 0 bases at J, with 11 bases between. The CDR3 extends over 15 amino acids. CDR3 loop: CASSAGKNSYNEQFF. In DNA, the CDR3 is TGTGCCAGTAGTGCAGGGAAGAACTCCTACAATGAGCAGTTCTTC.

This clone has ten or more counts. The rearrangement links TRBV10-3 to TRBJ2-1; 10 bases are a match to TRBD2. V lost 7 bases, J lost 4 bases, and 7 bases stayed unmatched. The CDR3 length is 15 residues. CDR1 is ENHRY and CDR2 is SYGVKD in the germline V gene. CDR3 sequence reads: CAINNPAGGYNEQFF. The CDR3 DNA is TGTGCCATCAACAATCCAGCGGGAGGGTACAATGAGCAGTTCTTC.

The genes are TRBV7-2 and TRBJ2-1, with TRBD2 matching over 8 bases. CDR1 is SGHTA and CDR2 is FQGNSA in the germline V gene. The CDR3 has 17 amino acids. J was trimmed by 4 bases and V by 2 bases; bases with no gene match: 10. The CDR3 loop is CASSLFSAGERYNEQFF. The CDR3 region has the DNA TGTGCCAGCAGCTTATTCTCAGCGGGAGAACGGTACAATGAGCAGTTCTTC.

V and J are TRBV28 and TRBJ1-6, with D possibly TRBD1 on 6 matching bases. CDR1 and CDR2 from the germline V gene are MDHEN and SYDVKM. The CDR3 sequence is 22 residues long. The V end lost 4 bases, the J end lost 14 bases, and 42 bases lay between the germline ends. Here the CDR3 DNA reads TGTGCCAGCAGTTCCCCGAGAGTAATCAAGGAGGATGGTGGGATTTTACCAGGGGCCCTCCACTTT. It specifies CASSSPRVIKEDGGILPGALHF.

The rearrangement links TRBV7-2 to TRBJ2-1, with TRBD1 identical over 8 bases. V dropped 1 base and J dropped 7; count of bases not matched to a gene: 12. CDR1 is SGHTA, CDR2 FQGNSA, per germline. This CDR3 region has 17 residues. For the CDR3, the DNA is TGTGCCAGCAGCTTAGATGTCAGGGGGCGGTTTAGAAATGAGCAGTTCTTC. As protein: CASSLDVRGRFRNEQFF.

V and J are TRBV6-1 and TRBJ2-7, with TRBD1 matching 9 bases. V dropped 7 bases and J dropped 3; count of bases not matched to a gene: 7. CDR3 length: 14 residues. Germline V gene data show CDR1 as MNHNS and CDR2 as SASEGT. CDR3 sequence: CASNSGQGNYEQYF. In DNA, the CDR3 is TGTGCCAGCAATTCGGGACAGGGAAACTACGAGCAGTACTTC.

The V gene is TRBV28, the J gene TRBJ1-2, with 9 bases matching TRBD1. Looked up from germline, CDR1 is MDHEN and CDR2 is SYDVKM. J lost 8 bases, V lost 3 bases, and 7 bases had no gene match. This CDR3 is 14 amino acids long. CDR3 in DNA: TGTGCCAGCAGTTTGGAACGACAGGGGGGCGGCTACACCTTC. It specifies CASSLERQGGGYTF.

This chain joins TRBV7-9 and TRBJ2-7; tentatively, D is TRBD2 (6 bases). CDR1 and CDR2 (germline): SEHNR, FQNEAQ (reference sequence). This CDR3 comprises 15 residues. V was trimmed by 5 bases and J by 5 bases, leaving 19 bases between them. CDR3 sequence (DNA): TGTGCCAGCAGCCAACGGGCACCGGGGGACCACGAGCAGTACTTC. Residues: CASSQRAPGDHEQYF.

J is TRBJ2-3 and V is TRBV27; 10 bases are shared with TRBD1. Germline V gene sequence: CDR1 MNHEY, CDR2 SMNVEV (reference sequence). The V and J ends lost 4 bases and 6 bases, in that order; junction bases with no gene match: 7. This CDR3 is built from 15 residues. The CDR3 DNA follows: TGTGCCAGCAGTTCCAGACAGGGGGCAACGGATACGCAGTATTTT. Translating it yields CASSSRQGATDTQYF.

The gene calls are TRBV4-1 and TRBJ1-2, with TRBD1 matching 8 bases. CDR1 and CDR2 from the germline V gene are MGHRA and YSYEKL. The junction had 9 bases not matched to a gene; V was cut back by 6 bases and J by 3 bases. This CDR3 is 15 amino acids long. CDR3 DNA sequence: TGCGCCAGCAGTATAAACCAGGGGGCGGACTATGGCTACACCTTC. It translates to CASSINQGADYGYTF.

The J gene is TRBJ1-1, the V gene TRBV7-6, with D perhaps matching TRBD1 (6 bases). The length of the CDR3 is 16 residues. Trimming took off 2 bases at V and 5 bases at J, with 18 bases between the two ends. CDR1 is SGHVS and CDR2 is FNYEAQ in the germline V gene. The CDR3, as DNA: TGTGCCAGCAGCTTATCCACCGGGGGGGCTGGAACTGAAGCTTTCTTT. This encodes CASSLSTGGAGTEAFF. The full variable domain, with the rest looked up from reference TRBV7-6 and TRBJ1-1, is GAGVSQSPRYKVTKRGQDVALRCDPISGHVSLYWYRQALGQGPEFLTYFNYEAQQDKSGLPNDRFSAERPEGSISTLTIQRTEQRDSAMYRCASSLSTGGAGTEAFFGQGTRLTVV.

This chain uses TRBV6-1 with TRBJ1-3; the match to TRBD1 covers 10 bases. The CDR3 loop spans 15 amino acids. V shed 4 bases and J 4 bases; nucleotides not matched to a gene: 4. Germline assignment: CDR1 MNHNS and CDR2 SASEGT. The CDR3 DNA reads as TGTGCCAGCAGTGTTGGGACAGGGGTCGGAAACACCATATATTTT. Its translation: CASSVGTGVGNTIYF.

The J gene is TRBJ2-4, the V gene TRBV7-9; D possibly corresponds to TRBD2 (6 bases). Germline CDR1 and CDR2: SEHNR and FQNEAQ (reference sequence). V lost 5 bases, J lost 8 bases, and 16 bases lay in between. There are 14 residues in the CDR3. The CDR3 nucleotides are TGTGCCAGCAGCGTCCCGGGACTCCGGGACATTCAGTACTTC. Translated, it gives CASSVPGLRDIQYF.

The chain employs TRBV6-1 and TRBJ2-2; the D is unclear. CDR1 MNHNS and CDR2 SASEGT come from the germline V gene. The CDR3 covers 13 residues. V was trimmed by 0 bases and J by 1 base, leaving 0 bases between them. CDR3 in amino acids: CASSEANTGELFF. The CDR3 DNA reads as TGTGCCAGCAGTGAAGCGAACACCGGGGAGCTGTTTTTT.

J is TRBJ2-1 and V is TRBV27; 13 bases agree with TRBD2. V lost 5 bases to trimming and J lost 12 bases; unmatched junction nucleotides: 7. The CDR3 is made up of 14 amino acids. Germline V gene lookup returns CDR1 MNHEY and CDR2 SMNVEV (reference sequence). CDR3 nucleotides: TGTGCCAGCAGTGGGGGACTAGCGGGAATAGGGCAGTTCTTC. Residues: CASSGGLAGIGQFF.

The rearrangement uses TRBV5-6 and TRBJ2-1, with a tentative D call TRBD2 (6 bases). The V gene lost 6 bases and the J gene lost 4 bases, with 20 bases spanning the gap. Germline lookup yields CDR1 SGHDT and CDR2 YYEEEE. The CDR3 covers 16 residues. CDR3 loop: CASIGLAGFSYNEQFF. The CDR3 DNA reads TGTGCCAGCATCGGGTTGGCGGGATTCTCTTACAATGAGCAGTTCTTC.